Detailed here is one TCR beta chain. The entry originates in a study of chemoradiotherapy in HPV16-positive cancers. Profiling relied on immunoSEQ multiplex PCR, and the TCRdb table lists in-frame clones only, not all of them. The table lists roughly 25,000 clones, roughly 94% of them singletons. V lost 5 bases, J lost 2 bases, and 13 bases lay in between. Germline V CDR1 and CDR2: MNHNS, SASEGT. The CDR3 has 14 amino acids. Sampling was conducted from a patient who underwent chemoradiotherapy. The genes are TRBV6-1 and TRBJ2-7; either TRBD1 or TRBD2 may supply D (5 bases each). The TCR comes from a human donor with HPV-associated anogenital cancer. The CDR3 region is CASSLNQGPYEQYF. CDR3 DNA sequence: TGTGCCAGCAGTTTGAACCAGGGACCCTACGAGCAGTACTTC.